Reported below is one T cell receptor (beta chain). As yet, its antigen is unknown. The sample originates from a study of cytomegalovirus exposure and HLA in healthy donors. Study conclusions and caveats: Using a false discovery rate of 0.05, a later analysis showed that approximately 17,000 TCR beta sequences were associated with HLA alleles.

The PCR ran on 60 Vbeta and 13 Jbeta primers. Here immunoSEQ multiplex PCR was the method, and the copy in TCRdb shows in-frame clones only, minus some. This table has fewer than 250,000 clones, 80% appearing once. Trimming removed 1 base at V and 4 bases at J, with 4 bases between. Germline CDR1 DFQATT, CDR2 SNEGSKA (reference sequence). This CDR3 spans 11 amino acids. Material for sequencing was PBMCs. The receptor was isolated from a woman aged 40 to 50 in good health and CMV-seronegative. The chain employs TRBV20-1 and TRBJ1-2; D ambiguous. CDR3 protein: CSARVIYGYTF. CDR3 DNA sequence: TGCAGTGCTAGAGTTATCTATGGCTACACCTTC.